The sequence of this TCR beta chain was determined in a study of OX40 agonist ivuxolimab in advanced cancers. Repertoires were generated with immunoSEQ multiplex PCR, while TCRdb's copy carries only in-frame clones and drops some. The sample has 23,000 or so clones, 65% to 85% seen once. The CDR3 runs to 15 residues. Unmatched junction bases numbered 7, after V lost 4 bases and J lost 2 bases. Looked up from germline, CDR1 is SEHNR and CDR2 is FQNEAQ (reference sequence). The sequenced sample was CD4+ or CD8+ T cells sorted from blood, obtained in a trial of the OX40 agonist ivuxolimab. The chain combines TRBV7-9 with TRBJ2-7, with 8 bases fitting TRBD2. The sequence came from an adult with an advanced solid tumor such as melanoma, head and neck, liver or kidney cancer. DNA for the CDR3: TGTGCCAGCAGCTCGCGAGGACTAGCAGCCTACGAGCAGTACTTC. This codes for CASSSRGLAAYEQYF.